The 2 T cell receptor beta chains reported below all come from one sample, sequenced in a study of blood T cells in healthy people across ages. For the second PCR, which ran for 7 to 11 cycles, a sample-barcoded 5' primer and a J-beta primer mix were used. TCRdb called the 5' RACE reads again in MiXCR, with one record for every CDR3 protein. The profile shows around 1,500,000 distinct CDR3 sequences, roughly 27% of them singletons. Sequences were obtained from blood. Receptor source: a woman aged 25-40 years in good health.

The CDR3 spells CATKLAGVTDTQYF. The CDR3 region has the DNA TGTGCCACAAAACTAGCGGGGGTGACAGATACGCAGTATTTT. The chain joins TRBV12-3 or TRBV12-4 to TRBJ2-3; TRBD2 aligns across 11 bases. After removal of 10 bases from V and 3 bases from J, the junction contained 6 bases not matched to a gene. The CDR3 is made up of 14 amino acids.

The V call is TRBV12-3 or TRBV12-4, the J call TRBJ1-2, with 10 nucleotides matching TRBD1. CDR3 length: 19 residues. With V trimmed by 4 bases and J by 5 bases, 19 bases remained unmatched. The CDR3 DNA reads TGTGCCAGCAGTTCCCCCCAAGGACAGGGGGAAAGAGGGATATATGGCTACACCTTC. Translating it yields CASSSPQGQGERGIYGYTF.